The 4 T cell receptor beta chains reported below all come from one sample, sequenced in a study of blood T cell repertoires in COVID-19. Assay: immunoSEQ multiplex PCR; the TCRdb copy retains only in-frame clones and omits some. The profile shows roughly 180,000 clones, around 80% of them singletons. Sequenced material: peripheral blood. These receptors came from a woman at least 80 years old with COVID-19, enrolled during active disease.

This clone has just one count. V usage is TRBV19 and J usage is TRBJ1-6; D unclear. This CDR3 is 14 amino acids long. From germline, CDR1 is LNHDA and CDR2 SQIVND (reference sequence). V was clipped by 5 bases and J by 4 bases, with 9 bases between them. The CDR3: CASSQAGYNSPLHF. The CDR3 DNA reads as TGTGCCAGTAGTCAGGCGGGTTATAATTCACCCCTCCACTTT.

The gene calls are TRBV28 and TRBJ1-3, with TRBD1 identical over 8 bases. The CDR3 is made up of 14 amino acids. Per germline, CDR1 MDHEN and CDR2 SYDVKM. The junction had 7 bases not matched to a gene; V was cut back by 4 bases and J by 8 bases. In DNA, the CDR3 is TGTGCCAGCAGTTCCGGACAGGGACATGACACCATATATTTT. Translated, it gives CASSSGQGHDTIYF.

The sample holds a few counts of this clone. This sequence joins TRBV12-3 or TRBV12-4 and TRBJ1-1, with D possibly TRBD1 on 6 matching bases. This CDR3 region has 13 residues. Trimming took 4 bases from V and 5 from J, leaving 11 bases between them. The CDR3 nucleotides read TGTGCCAGCAGTTCCTACAGGGAGACTGAAGCTTTCTTT. This codes for CASSSYRETEAFF.

This clone was counted a single time. V gene TRBV28 combines with J gene TRBJ2-3; 13 nucleotides align to TRBD2. The CDR3 has 15 amino acids. Germline V CDR1 and CDR2: MDHEN, SYDVKM. Losses at the gene ends were 6 bases for V and 6 bases for J; bases not matched to a gene: 6. The chain's CDR3 is CASSRTSGSGDTQYF. DNA of the CDR3: TGTGCCAGCAGCCGGACTAGCGGGAGCGGTGATACGCAGTATTTT.